The T cell receptor (beta chain) described here comes from a study of blood T cell repertoires in COVID-19. Study background: Researchers got acute and convalescent COVID-19 samples from the United States, Italy and Spain.

This clone came up once. Germline CDR1 MNHEY, CDR2 SMNVEV (reference sequence). This CDR3 contains 17 residues. V gave up 6 bases and J gave up 4 bases; unmatched junction bases: 11. Data came from immunoSEQ multiplex PCR; TCRdb stores just in-frame clones and leaves some out. Of more than 75,000 clones in the sample, around four fifths were seen once. The sequence came from a human donor in a cohort sampled during active COVID-19. The J gene is TRBJ2-1, the V gene TRBV27; the match to TRBD1 covers 11 bases. Sequencing was done on a sample of peripheral blood. CDR3 DNA sequence: TGTGCCAGCAGAGGACAGGGGGCTCTATCTCCTTACAATGAGCAGTTCTTC. Encoded protein: CASRGQGALSPYNEQFF.